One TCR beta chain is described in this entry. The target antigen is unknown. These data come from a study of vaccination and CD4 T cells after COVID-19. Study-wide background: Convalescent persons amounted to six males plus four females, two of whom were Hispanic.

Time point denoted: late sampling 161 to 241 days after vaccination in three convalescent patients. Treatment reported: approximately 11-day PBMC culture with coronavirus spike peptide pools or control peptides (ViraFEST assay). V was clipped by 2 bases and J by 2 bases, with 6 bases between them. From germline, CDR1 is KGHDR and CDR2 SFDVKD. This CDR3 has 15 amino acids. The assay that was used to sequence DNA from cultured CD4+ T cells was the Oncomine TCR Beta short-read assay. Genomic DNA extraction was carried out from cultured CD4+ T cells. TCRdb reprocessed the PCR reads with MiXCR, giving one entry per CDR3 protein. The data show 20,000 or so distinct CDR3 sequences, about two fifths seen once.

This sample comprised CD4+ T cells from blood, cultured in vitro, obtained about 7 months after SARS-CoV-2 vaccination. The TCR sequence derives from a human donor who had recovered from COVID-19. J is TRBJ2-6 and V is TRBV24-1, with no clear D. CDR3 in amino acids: CATSDSNTGANVLTF. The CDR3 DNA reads TGTGCCACCAGTGATTCCAATACTGGGGCCAACGTCCTGACTTTC.